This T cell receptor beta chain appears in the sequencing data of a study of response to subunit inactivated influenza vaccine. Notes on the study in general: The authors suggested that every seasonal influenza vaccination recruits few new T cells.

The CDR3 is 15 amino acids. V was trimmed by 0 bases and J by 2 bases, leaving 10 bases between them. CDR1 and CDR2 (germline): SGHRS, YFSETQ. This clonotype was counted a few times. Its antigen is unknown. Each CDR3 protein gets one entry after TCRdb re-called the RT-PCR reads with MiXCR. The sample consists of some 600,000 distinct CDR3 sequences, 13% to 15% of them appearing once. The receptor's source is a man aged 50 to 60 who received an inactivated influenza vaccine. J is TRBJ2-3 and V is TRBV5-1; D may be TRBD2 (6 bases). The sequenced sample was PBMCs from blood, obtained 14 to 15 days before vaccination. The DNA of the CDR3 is TGCGCCAGCAGCTTGGCGCCTAGCGACACAGATACGCAGTATTTT. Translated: CASSLAPSDTDTQYF.